These T cell receptor beta chains were read from a single sample in a study of cytomegalovirus exposure and HLA in healthy donors. Only in-frame clones appear in the TCRdb table, and some are missing; sequencing was by immunoSEQ multiplex PCR. The sample holds around 52,000 clones, more than 85% seen once. Specimen: PBMCs. All receptors come from a woman between 18 and 30 years old in good health and CMV-seronegative. Each CDR3 is given with its conserved first and last residue. D genes are given only for firm matches. Clone size appears in some rows only: once, few, many, or a class for an expanded clone.

clone_size,v_call,d_call,j_call,cdr3_length,cdr3_aa,cdr3_nt
-,TRBV6-1,-,TRBJ2-5,13,CASSPGLWETQYF,TGTGCCAGCAGTCCAGGGTTGTGGGAGACCCAGTACTTC
-,TRBV7-9,-,TRBJ2-3,17,CASSPPRGGMITDTQYF,TGTGCCAGCAGCCCCCCTAGGGGGGGGATGATTACAGATACGCAGTATTTT
-,TRBV9,TRBD2,TRBJ2-1,16,CASSVLAGGLFNEQFF,TGTGCCAGCAGCGTACTAGCGGGGGGGCTGTTCAATGAGCAGTTCTTC
-,TRBV19,-,TRBJ1-4,13,CASSPQGTEKLFF,TGTGCCAGTAGTCCCCAGGGTACTGAAAAACTGTTTTTT
-,TRBV7-9,-,TRBJ1-1,12,CASSLQGSEAFF,TGTGCCAGCAGCTTACAGGGATCTGAAGCTTTCTTT
-,TRBV18,-,TRBJ1-2,14,CASSPIGGNYGYTF,TGTGCCAGCTCACCCATCGGGGGAAACTATGGCTACACCTTC
-,TRBV27,-,TRBJ2-7,15,CASSFGQQGPGEQYF,TGTGCCAGCAGTTTTGGACAACAGGGACCGGGAGAGCAGTACTTC
-,TRBV19,-,TRBJ1-2,15,CASTPRFGQGGGYTF,TGTGCCAGTACCCCCCGTTTTGGGCAGGGAGGTGGCTACACCTTC
-,TRBV5-1,TRBD1,TRBJ1-4,17,CASSSRPRQGGLEKLFF,TGCGCCAGCAGCTCGAGGCCCCGACAGGGAGGATTGGAAAAACTGTTTTTT
few,TRBV5-8,TRBD1,TRBJ1-2,16,CASSGTGTGDNYGYTF,TGTGCCAGCAGCGGGACCGGGACAGGGGACAACTATGGCTACACCTTC
-,TRBV6-5,TRBD1,TRBJ2-1,13,CASSRTGDRLPFF,TGTGCCAGCAGTCGAACAGGGGACCGTCTGCCGTTCTTC
-,TRBV5-5,-,TRBJ1-2,13,CASSPDMNYGYTF,TGTGCCAGCAGCCCGGACATGAACTATGGCTACACCTTC
once,TRBV29-1,-,TRBJ1-2,12,CSVDRTNYGYTF,TGCAGCGTTGACAGGACTAACTATGGCTACACCTTC
few,TRBV7-3,TRBD1,TRBJ1-2,12,CASSSTGPPDTF,TGTGCCAGCAGCTCGACAGGGCCACCCGACACCTTC
-,TRBV29-1,TRBD1,TRBJ2-3,16,CSVEDLLTGSTDTQYF,TGCAGCGTTGAAGATCTTCTGACAGGGAGCACAGATACGCAGTATTTT
once,TRBV27,TRBD2,TRBJ2-1,15,CASRITSGGRGEQFF,TGTGCCAGCCGTATAACTAGCGGGGGGCGAGGTGAGCAGTTCTTC
-,TRBV7-9,-,TRBJ1-2,14,CASNSGSINYGYTF,TGTGCCAGCAACTCAGGGTCCATTAACTATGGCTACACCTTC
-,TRBV4-3,-,TRBJ2-5,13,CASSRGRQETQYF,TGCGCCAGCAGCAGAGGCAGACAAGAGACCCAGTACTTC
few,TRBV7-2,-,TRBJ2-3,14,CASSLVASTDTQYF,TGTGCCAGCAGCTTAGTGGCTAGCACAGATACGCAGTATTTT
-,TRBV10-1,-,TRBJ2-7,11,CASSDSSEQYF,TGCGCCAGCTCGGACAGTTCCGAGCAGTACTTC
-,TRBV27,-,TRBJ1-5,13,CATAGGINQPQHF,TGTGCCACCGCGGGCGGGATAAATCAGCCCCAGCATTTT
-,TRBV5-6,TRBD2,TRBJ2-2,15,CASSITSGGTGELFF,TGTGCCAGCAGCATTACTAGCGGGGGCACCGGGGAGCTGTTTTTT
-,TRBV7-9,TRBD1,TRBJ1-1,16,CASSLVDRTMNTEAFF,TGTGCCAGCAGCTTAGTGGACAGGACTATGAACACTGAAGCTTTCTTT
-,TRBV14,-,TRBJ1-4,13,CASSQASGEKLFF,TGTGCCAGCAGCCAAGCTTCCGGGGAAAAACTGTTTTTT
-,TRBV30,-,TRBJ1-3,15,CAWSVPSGLGNTIYF,TGTGCCTGGAGTGTCCCCTCAGGGCTCGGAAACACCATATATTTT
-,TRBV18,-,TRBJ1-1,13,CASSLTGNTEAFF,TGTGCCAGCTCCCTGACAGGGAACACTGAAGCTTTCTTT
-,TRBV19,-,TRBJ1-3,14,CASSIRAIGNTIYF,TGTGCCAGTAGTATCAGGGCCATTGGAAACACCATATATTTT
-,TRBV7-9,TRBD2,TRBJ2-1,19,CASSGTGTSGRSSYNEQFF,TGTGCCAGCAGCGGAACCGGGACTAGCGGGAGGAGTTCCTACAATGAGCAGTTCTTC
-,TRBV6-6,-,TRBJ1-1,12,CASGQLLFEAFF,TGTGCCTCTGGACAGCTACTGTTTGAAGCTTTCTTT
-,TRBV13,TRBD1,TRBJ1-2,13,CASSSGTGAGYTF,TGTGCCAGCAGCTCCGGGACAGGGGCTGGCTACACCTTC
-,TRBV12-5,-,TRBJ1-1,17,CASGLESRQSTNTEAFF,TGTGCTAGTGGTTTGGAAAGCCGACAGTCTACGAACACTGAAGCTTTCTTT
-,TRBV12-5,-,TRBJ2-1,15,CASGPIADSYNEQFF,TGTGCTAGTGGTCCCATAGCGGACTCCTACAATGAGCAGTTCTTC
-,TRBV6-5,TRBD1,TRBJ1-5,14,CATRETQGVGPQHF,TGTGCCACCCGGGAGACTCAGGGGGTAGGTCCCCAGCATTTT
-,TRBV30,-,TRBJ1-1,12,CAWSETGTEAFF,TGTGCCTGGAGTGAAACAGGAACTGAAGCTTTCTTT
-,TRBV4-1,-,TRBJ1-5,13,CASSQDSYQPQHF,TGCGCCAGCAGCCAAGATTCATATCAGCCCCAGCATTTT
-,TRBV6-5,TRBD1,TRBJ1-2,14,CASSYGTGNYGYTF,TGTGCCAGCAGTTACGGGACAGGGAACTATGGCTACACCTTC
-,TRBV9,TRBD2,TRBJ2-3,17,CASSPMTSGPTRSTQYF,TGTGCCAGCAGCCCTATGACTAGCGGGCCTACTAGGAGTACGCAGTATTTT
-,TRBV5-1,TRBD1,TRBJ1-3,15,CASSFDRGFGNTIYF,TGCGCCAGCAGCTTCGACAGGGGCTTTGGAAACACCATATATTTT
-,TRBV5-6,TRBD2,TRBJ2-3,17,CASSLARLAGSTDTQYF,TGTGCCAGCAGCTTGGCCCGGCTAGCGGGAAGCACAGATACGCAGTATTTT
-,TRBV6-6,-,TRBJ2-3,14,CASELATSTDTQYF,TGTGCCAGTGAGCTAGCGACTAGCACAGATACGCAGTATTTT
-,TRBV19,-,TRBJ1-2,15,CASSIGGVLYYGYTF,TGTGCCAGTAGTATAGGGGGCGTGTTGTACTATGGCTACACCTTC
-,TRBV11-2,-,TRBJ1-3,17,CASSFPHRGLAGNTIYF,TGTGCCAGCAGCTTCCCCCATCGGGGGTTGGCTGGAAACACCATATATTTT
-,TRBV5-5,TRBD1,TRBJ2-2,12,CASSLVGGELFF,TGTGCCAGCAGCCTTGTAGGGGGCGAACTGTTTTTT
-,TRBV11-1,TRBD2,TRBJ2-3,17,CASSLLAGITSTDTQYF,TGTGCCAGCAGCCTATTAGCGGGGATTACTAGCACAGATACGCAGTATTTT
-,TRBV5-4,-,TRBJ1-1,15,CASSPPQGDFTEAFF,TGTGCCAGCAGCCCACCACAGGGTGACTTCACTGAAGCTTTCTTT
-,TRBV7-2,TRBD1,TRBJ2-1,15,CASSSYPTGRNEQFF,TGTGCCAGCAGCTCTTACCCGACAGGGCGCAATGAGCAGTTCTTC
-,TRBV6-6,-,TRBJ2-4,14,CASRDPGVKNIQYF,TGTGCCAGCAGAGACCCGGGAGTCAAAAACATTCAGTACTTC
-,TRBV18,-,TRBJ1-4,14,CASSPDTTNEKLFF,TGTGCCAGCTCACCTGACACAACTAATGAAAAACTGTTTTTT
-,TRBV27,TRBD1,TRBJ2-2,15,CASSSGQGVPGELFF,TGTGCCAGCAGTTCAGGACAGGGGGTTCCCGGGGAGCTGTTTTTT
-,TRBV25-1,TRBD2,TRBJ2-5,14,CASSESSGPETQYF,TGTGCCAGCAGTGAAAGTAGCGGGCCGGAGACCCAGTACTTC
once,TRBV5-4,-,TRBJ1-2,13,CASSFLGVYGYTF,TGTGCCAGCAGCTTCCTCGGTGTCTATGGCTACACCTTC
-,TRBV7-6,-,TRBJ1-1,16,CASSLGGRGANTEAFF,TGTGCCAGCAGCTTAGGAGGGAGGGGGGCGAACACTGAAGCTTTCTTT
-,TRBV27,-,TRBJ1-2,13,CASSFSAGYGYTF,TGTGCCAGCAGTTTCAGTGCGGGGTATGGCTACACCTTC
-,TRBV5-1,-,TRBJ2-7,14,CASSLVGSEGEQYF,TGCGCCAGCAGCTTGGTGGGATCGGAGGGCGAGCAGTACTTC
-,TRBV19,-,TRBJ2-1,14,CASSIEDSHNEQFF,TGTGCCAGTAGTATCGAGGACAGCCACAATGAGCAGTTCTTC
few,TRBV2,TRBD2,TRBJ2-2,14,CASSLAVNTGELFF,TGTGCCAGCAGCCTAGCGGTGAACACCGGGGAGCTGTTTTTT
-,TRBV13,TRBD1,TRBJ2-2,17,CASSVSPGTGETGELFF,TGTGCCAGCAGCGTTTCACCCGGGACAGGGGAGACCGGGGAGCTGTTTTTT
-,TRBV7-3,-,TRBJ2-1,15,CASSQGANSYNEQFF,TGTGCCAGCAGCCAAGGGGCTAACTCCTACAATGAGCAGTTCTTC
-,TRBV14,-,TRBJ2-7,13,CASSQESGGKQYF,TGTGCCAGCAGCCAAGAATCGGGGGGCAAGCAGTACTTC
-,TRBV9,-,TRBJ1-6,16,CASSVGLGQYNSPLHF,TGTGCCAGCAGCGTAGGGCTTGGGCAGTATAATTCACCCCTCCACTTT